The present T cell receptor beta chain was sequenced within a study of tissue T cells after allogeneic stem cell transplantation. Study-wide context: Pathologist review favored tissue samples showing histologically apparent lymphocytes.

Clones were read by immunoSEQ multiplex PCR, and TCRdb kept only the in-frame ones, dropping some. The sample contains about 6,300 clones, just under 70% of which appear only once. General study results and limits: Across patients, clones rarely overlapped, yet motif clusters were shared tissue-specifically.

Germline V gives CDR1 LNHDA, CDR2 SQIVND (reference sequence). The CDR3 covers 13 residues. Trimming pared 5 bases from V and 7 bases from J, leaving 12 bases between. Note on this clone: Its matching antigen is unknown.

The rearrangement links TRBV19 to TRBJ2-1; D is ambiguous. The origin of this receptor is a woman between 18 and 55 years old with breast cancer. This sample comprised tissue from the stomach, obtained at autopsy. The CDR3 here is CASSWSLLNEQFF. The CDR3 DNA is TGTGCCAGTAGTTGGTCCCTGTTGAATGAGCAGTTCTTC.